This T cell receptor beta chain is from a study of control samples from healthy donors and cancer patients. Libraries were prepared by immunoSEQ multiplex PCR; TCRdb keeps only in-frame clonotypes and omits some of them. The sample has about 94,000 clones; about nine tenths are singletons. This clone came up a few times. The receptor was derived from a woman aged 18-29 years in good health. Material: blood.

The CDR3 DNA is TGTGCCAGCAGTGAAGCATTCGACACCGGGGAGCTGTTTTTT. Its protein is CASSEAFDTGELFF. The rearrangement links TRBV6-1 to TRBJ2-2; D is uncertain. There are 14 residues in the CDR3. CDR1 is MNHNS and CDR2 is SASEGT in the germline V gene. The V and J ends lost 0 bases and 3 bases respectively, with 5 bases between them.